The source of this T cell receptor beta chain is a study of identifying expanded T cells in peripheral blood. Points from the study as a whole: Technical replicates showed around 1.1 changed clones; roughly two weeks roughly 16; four weeks 19. Two-week clone count variance significantly increased as total template count grew.

About this clone itself: Its antigen remains unidentified.

Assay used: immunoSEQ multiplex PCR; TCRdb lists only in-frame clones, some missing. Altogether 60,000 to 65,000 clones are present, around 86% being singletons, with the ten largest covering about 18%. Healthy donors had no documented immune events, such as infections, while sampled. The CDR3 length is 12 residues. Trimming took 5 bases from V and 7 from J, leaving 11 bases between them. CDR1 and CDR2 (germline): SNHLY, FYNNEI. Sequencing was carried out using blood. The chain has TRBV2 and TRBJ1-2; D is ambiguous. The receptor's source is a person aged 18 to 70 in good health. The CDR3 region is CASSSRRVGYTF. In DNA form, the CDR3 reads TGTGCCAGCAGTTCCCGCCGGGTTGGCTACACCTTC.